The text below deals with one T cell receptor beta chain. This clone was observed once. Its target antigen remains unknown. It has no much larger one-base neighbor in the sample; base qualities were not kept. For this chain, trimming is 4 bases at the V end and 6 bases at the J end, and the number of junction bases without a gene match is 7. Via the germline V gene (reference sequence), CDR1 is LNHDA and CDR2 SQIVND. Counted from cysteine to phenylalanine, this CDR3 has 15 amino acids. Solely the CDR3 DNA is kept, with 45 bases framed from the first base. The cohort comprised more than 550 healthy bone marrow donors. All cohort members were sampled while nominally healthy, although unrecorded immune exposures were likely present. The donor was CMV seronegative and belonged to the group of 352 seronegative cohort members. A peripheral blood sample was provided by each donor, and peripheral blood mononuclear cells were used for TCR beta sequencing. Genomic DNA was extracted from the blood cell samples with the Qiagen DNeasy Blood Extraction Kit.

The data are from a study of cytomegalovirus exposure and HLA in healthy donors (dated by TCRdb to the late 2010s). Concerning the study at large: An earlier analysis of 587 of the donors reported approximately 280 Gb of sequence data and about 120 million unique TCR beta sequences obtained from around 190 million T cells. An early release covering roughly 580 HLA-typed donors comprised about 300 gigabases of sequencing data and approximately 80 million unique TCR sequences. Of the roughly 400 genotyped donors, 65% to 90% fell in the genetic ancestry cluster associated with self-reported Caucasian donors. The study aimed to test whether signatures of past pathogen exposure could be identified by cataloging public T cell receptors. The T cell repertoires of 670 or so subjects were profiled by immunosequencing and related to cytomegalovirus serostatus. Besides the first cohort of roughly 640 subjects, a separate validation cohort made up of around 120 different subjects was used. The study combined high-throughput TCR immunosequencing, statistical association of individual TCRs with disease status, and machine learning to predict cytomegalovirus infection status. In a later analysis, previously published TCR beta repertoires from 550 to 750 donors were re-analyzed and high-resolution HLA genotyping was added so that TCR occurrence patterns could be studied. Rather than using new phenotypic data, the later analysis identified candidate immune exposures from TCR beta sequences and from how often those sequences occurred across donors. An earlier analysis of around 580 of the donors used high-throughput TCR beta sequencing to judge whether each TCR beta V gene segment behaved as functional or pseudogenic. Donor age, sex, ethnicity and CMV serostatus were collected together with the repertoire data. A later genetic analysis used genome-wide SNP genotypes for about 65% of the roughly 700 donors, treating that subset as a discovery cohort. All discovery cohort repertoires had been generated using a single sequencing platform. Both class I and class II loci were covered by HLA typing, at four-digit resolution. The number of donors typed differed by locus, with about 629-630 for A, B, C, DRB1 and DQB1, more than 500 for DQA1, 600 to 610 for DPA1, and some 440 for DPB1. Roughly 5 DR-DQ haplotypes were handled as single units for association and clustering, since linkage in the cohort was strong. Across approximately 420 genotyped donors of the cohort, an average of roughly 230,000 unique TCR beta nucleotide sequences per donor were sequenced, and 15% to 20% of those sequences were non-productive.

Library generation was performed with the immunoSEQ multiplex PCR assay. For the multiplex PCR, a mixture combining 60 forward primers for TCR Vbeta segments and 13 reverse primers for TCR Jbeta segments was used. The CDR3 region of rearranged TCR beta genes was amplified from genomic DNA with a multiplex PCR assay. The amplified TCR beta libraries were sequenced on the Illumina HiSeq System as 87-base-pair reads. The source study handled its data this way. A later analysis counted tens of millions of unique TCR beta chains across the 650 to 800 repertoires, and about 10 million of these chains were shared by at least two donors. Raw reads were error-corrected and collapsed into unique sequences by a nearest-neighbor algorithm in which closely related sequences were merged to remove PCR and sequencing errors. Alignment of CDR3 sequences to IMGT reference sequences was used to assign V, D and J gene segments. Each retained sequence needed at least a six-nucleotide match to both a V gene segment and a J gene segment. A rearrangement was called productive if the CDR3 had no stop codons and remained in frame with V and J, and every other rearrangement was called non-productive. CDR3 was defined by IMGT convention, running from the second conserved V-encoded cysteine to the conserved J-encoded phenylalanine. In an earlier analysis of some 550 of the donors, sequences lacking an unambiguous match to a single V gene segment were excluded. An earlier analysis of over 450 of the donors classified V segments as functional when productive rearrangements were above 56.7% and as segregating when the standard deviation between donors was above 5%. A statistical classification framework was developed to diagnose cytomegalovirus status using the catalog of TCR beta chain sequences. V and J gene assignment, in a later analysis, came from comparing TCR nucleotide sequences with IMGT/GENE-DB human TR gene sequences. A later analysis assigned CDR3 sequences and most-parsimonious VDJ recombination scenarios with the TCRdist pipeline. In a later analysis, each TCR beta chain was defined by its CDR3 amino acid sequence together with its V-gene family, and reads without a unique V-gene family were excluded. To address suspected cross-contamination and a sequencing artifact, a later analysis removed around 590 highly shared, low-generation-probability nucleotide sequences. In a later analysis, a clonal expansion index was calculated for each public chain from normalized within-repertoire ranks of inferred template counts. In a later analysis, generation probabilities were computed using a VDJ recombination model fitted to out-of-frame rearrangements, and the results were checked against IGoR. In a later analysis, hypergeometric tests were used to score TCR-TCR, TCR-HLA and TCR-CMV co-occurrence, with a repertoire-size bias correction applied to TCR pairs. In a later analysis, false discovery rates were estimated by permuting HLA or CMV assignments 20 times. In a later analysis, co-occurring TCRs were grouped using DBSCAN, with TCRdist sequence similarity added in when clustering inside HLA-allele-positive subsets. Co-occurrence clustering excluded repertoires with fewer than 30,000 or more than 120,000 public chains, plus five with anomalous nucleotide sharing. In TCRdb, the immuneACCESS table is reduced to in-frame sequences with V and J assigned. These tables do not hold every clone; where another copy was compared, an unresolved V gene accounts for under half, and the others remain unexplained. The DNA was the basis for D and trimming; V, J and clone size are from that table. Across this sample there are 130,000 or so clones, with around 80% seen only once. 1.5% of the sample is in the top ten clones.

Broad study findings and their caveats: In a later analysis, most CMV-associated TCR beta chains were found to appear HLA-restricted, with HLA associations seemingly driven largely by CMV exposure. Correlated functional status among segregating V segments might reflect linkage disequilibrium, but an unknown experimental factor could not be ruled out. In a later analysis, HLA-associated TCR beta chains showed more clonal expansion and lower generation probabilities than non-associated chains that were equally common. Some IMGT-functional V segments, including TRBV6-2 and TRBV6-3, could not be told apart with the 87-base-pair reads, so those segments were excluded. In a later analysis, several top co-occurrence clusters were reported to appear linked to parvovirus B19, influenza, CMV and Epstein-Barr virus. According to a later analysis, TCR association rates differed among HLA loci, with DRB1 alleles showing the most associated TCRs and HLA-C alleles showing the fewest. In an earlier analysis of approximately 590 of the donors, most TCR beta V segments appeared in productive rearrangements about 90% or about 30% of the time, broadly matching IMGT annotations. In vitro tests confirmed that a few of the cytomegalovirus-associated TCR beta chains recognize cytomegalovirus antigens. A later genetic analysis associated a missense DCLRE1C variant with V-gene and J-gene trimming of TCR beta chains, and an independent cohort replicated the association. Because HLA typing was unavailable for some donors at each locus, only the typed subset was used in association tests. In a later analysis, some 17,000 TCR beta sequences were associated with specific HLA alleles at a false discovery rate of 0.05. A further reported finding was that TCR beta sequences accurately predicted the HLA-A and HLA-B alleles for most subjects in the first cohort. While some public TCRs were present in many individuals, most TCR sequences turned up only very rarely across donors. Cytomegalovirus status was reported to be diagnosed by the classifier with high specificity and sensitivity in both the original and validation cohorts. The study gave a list of 150 to 200 TCR beta chains associated with cytomegalovirus. For the cohort, immune exposure information was limited to CMV serostatus. According to a later genetic analysis, donors in an Asian-associated ancestry cluster had fewer N-insertions in productive TCRs than the approximately 630-donor mean. It was suggested by the authors that the approach could potentially be generalized to other disease states and immunological phenotypes. The earlier analysis of approximately 590 of the donors excluded approximately 17 rarely observed V segments, including chromosome 9 orphons, because counts were too low. When HLA alleles, especially DR and DQ, strongly co-occurred, TCR associations were difficult to assign to individual alleles. Roughly uniform sequencing depth across donors was assumed in presence/absence analyses, although this assumption may not hold. In this cohort, only TCR beta chains were sequenced, and detectable features were limited by the absence of alpha or paired-chain data. The sequencing pipeline was judged likely to have produced a cluster of highly shared sequence variants as a technical artifact.

The sequenced material came from PBMCs. This chain joins TRBV19 to TRBJ1-5; 9 bases in the junction line up with TRBD1. This TCR came from a woman younger than 30 in good health and CMV-seronegative. The DNA sequence reads TGTGCCAGTAGTAACCCCGGGACAGGGACTCAGCCCCAGCATTTT. This translates into CASSNPGTGTQPQHF.